The sequence of this T cell receptor (beta chain) was determined in a study of radiotherapy plus CTLA-4 blockade in lung cancer. Study as a whole: Objective response rate was 18%; disease control rate, around 30%. Notes on the study in general: Reports identified early blood T cell clone dynamics, with interferon-beta, as the best response predictor. Once radiotherapy plus ipilimumab had been given, TCR clones derived from tumor expanded in blood.

Profiled with immunoSEQ multiplex PCR; TCRdb holds only in-frame clones, not every one. Of about 97,000 clones detected, approximately 75% appear once; the ten largest clones hold about 3%. The CDR3 is 12 residues long. Germline CDR1 and CDR2: LGHNA and YSLEER. After removal of 4 bases from V and 8 bases from J, the junction contained 3 bases not matched to a gene. As concerns this clone: The antigen remains undetermined.

CTLA-4 blockade with ipilimumab, together with focal radiation, was given to patients with chemo-refractory metastatic non-small-cell lung cancer. The chain carries TRBV4-3 and TRBJ1-2; 8 bases align to TRBD1. The starting material was peripheral blood, obtained from a patient treated with radiotherapy plus ipilimumab. This receptor was obtained from a human donor with non-small cell lung cancer who had a partial response to radiotherapy plus ipilimumab. Some clones in this sample may be carry-over from other donors' samples. The CDR3 coding sequence is TGCGCCAGCAGCCGACAGGGGTACGGCTACACCTTC. Amino acid sequence: CASSRQGYGYTF.